This is a list of T cell receptor beta chains from one sample in a study of control samples from healthy donors and cancer patients. Generated by immunoSEQ multiplex PCR, the TCRdb table keeps only in-frame clones and is missing some. This sample has 98,000 or so clones, with about 87% found just once. The sequenced sample was blood. The receptors were gathered from a woman aged 70-85 years in good health. Both conserved end residues are part of each CDR3. The D gene is left open where the match is weak. A row's size may be missing; if present it is once, few, many or a size class.

v_gene	abundance	j_gene	d_gene	CDR3aa	CDR3nt
TRBV6-6	-	TRBJ1-6	-	CASSYRQQNSPLHF	TGTGCCAGCAGTTACAGACAGCAAAATTCACCCCTCCACTTT
TRBV6-5	once	TRBJ1-2	-	CASRTTASYGYTF	TGTGCCAGCAGGACGACAGCCAGCTATGGCTACACCTTC
TRBV10-3	-	TRBJ2-3	TRBD1	CAITDRGRTDTQYF	TGTGCCATCACTGACAGGGGTCGCACAGATACGCAGTATTTT
TRBV27	-	TRBJ1-2	TRBD1	CASSLRTGGVGANYGYTF	TGTGCCAGCAGTTTGCGGACAGGGGGCGTAGGGGCTAACTATGGCTACACCTTC
TRBV7-8	-	TRBJ1-1	-	CASSLQTGGNTEAFF	TGTGCCAGCAGCTTGCAGACAGGAGGTAACACTGAAGCTTTCTTT
TRBV18	once	TRBJ1-4	TRBD1	CASSPGQGNEKLFF	TGTGCCAGCTCACCTGGACAGGGTAATGAAAAACTGTTTTTT
TRBV4-3	-	TRBJ2-7	TRBD2	CASSQGEWEGRYEQYF	TGCGCCAGCAGCCAAGGGGAGTGGGAGGGCCGCTACGAGCAGTACTTC
TRBV6-5	-	TRBJ1-1	TRBD1	CASSYTGQLNTEAFF	TGTGCCAGCAGTTATACGGGACAGCTGAACACTGAAGCTTTCTTT
TRBV10-3	-	TRBJ1-4	-	CAISTGEKLFF	TGTGCCATCAGTACAGGTGAAAAACTGTTTTTT
TRBV2	-	TRBJ2-5	-	CASRKQETQYF	TGTGCCAGCAGGAAGCAAGAGACCCAGTACTTC
TRBV30	-	TRBJ1-1	-	CAWSGTGLNTEAFF	TGTGCCTGGAGTGGAACAGGGCTGAACACTGAAGCTTTCTTT
TRBV29-1	-	TRBJ1-3	-	CSVEFPKNTIYF	TGCAGCGTTGAGTTCCCTAAGAACACCATATATTTT
TRBV2	-	TRBJ1-2	-	CASSVSAELYGYTF	TGTGCCAGCAGTGTTAGCGCTGAACTCTATGGCTACACCTTC
TRBV19	few	TRBJ1-4	-	CASRHREHWEKLFF	TGTGCCAGTAGACACAGGGAGCATTGGGAAAAACTGTTTTTT
TRBV5-1	-	TRBJ1-5	-	CASSPDGVNQPQHF	TGCGCCAGCAGCCCCGACGGAGTCAATCAGCCCCAGCATTTT
TRBV6-5	few	TRBJ2-7	TRBD1	CASRLGQGSYEQYF	TGTGCCAGCAGGCTCGGACAGGGGAGCTACGAGCAGTACTTC
TRBV18	few	TRBJ1-5	TRBD1	CASSAGTGNQPQHF	TGTGCCAGCTCAGCCGGGACAGGGAATCAGCCCCAGCATTTT
TRBV11-3	-	TRBJ2-1	TRBD2	CASSLLSGGEQFF	TGTGCCAGCAGCTTATTAAGCGGGGGTGAGCAGTTCTTC
TRBV29-1	-	TRBJ1-1	TRBD1	CSVGDRGNTEAFF	TGCAGCGTCGGGGACAGGGGGAACACTGAAGCTTTCTTT
TRBV18	-	TRBJ2-7	-	CASSPRVNSYEQYF	TGTGCCAGCTCACCACGCGTAAACTCCTACGAGCAGTACTTC
TRBV18	few	TRBJ2-7	-	CASSPGARGEQYF	TGTGCCAGCTCACCTGGCGCCAGGGGCGAGCAGTACTTC
TRBV9	few	TRBJ2-2	TRBD2	CASSLSGRDTGELFF	TGTGCCAGCAGCCTTAGCGGGAGGGACACCGGGGAGCTGTTTTTT
TRBV27	once	TRBJ2-7	-	CASSFSGTSYYEQYF	TGTGCCAGCAGTTTTTCCGGGACAAGCTACTACGAGCAGTACTTC
TRBV2	-	TRBJ1-2	TRBD1	CASSTQQGAPFGYTF	TGTGCCAGCAGCACACAACAGGGGGCTCCCTTTGGCTACACCTTC
TRBV30	-	TRBJ2-1	-	CAWNSGPSYNEQFF	TGTGCCTGGAATAGCGGCCCCTCCTACAATGAGCAGTTCTTC
TRBV30	-	TRBJ1-1	-	CAGNPDSSEAFF	TGTGCCGGAAATCCGGACAGTTCTGAAGCTTTCTTT
TRBV27	-	TRBJ2-6	-	CASSSPASTSIGPGANVLTF	TGTGCCAGCAGTTCCCCCGCCTCGACGAGCATAGGTCCTGGGGCCAACGTCCTGACTTTC
TRBV18	-	TRBJ1-1	-	CASSSNGGAVTDTEAFF	TGTGCCAGCTCCAGCAACGGGGGGGCCGTTACGGACACTGAAGCTTTCTTT
TRBV27	few	TRBJ2-7	-	CASRITGTQAYEQYF	TGTGCCAGCAGGATCACCGGGACACAAGCCTACGAGCAGTACTTC
TRBV19	-	TRBJ2-2	TRBD2	CASTPSGRDTGELFF	TGTGCCAGTACCCCTAGCGGGAGGGACACCGGGGAGCTGTTTTTT
TRBV11-2	once	TRBJ1-1	TRBD1	CASSFRGGTEAFF	TGTGCCAGCAGCTTCAGGGGGGGGACTGAAGCTTTCTTT